This T cell receptor (beta chain) was profiled in a study of T cell changes during pregnancy in multiple sclerosis. The method was immunoSEQ multiplex PCR; TCRdb's version includes in-frame clones alone and lacks a portion of them. Of about 42,000 clones in the sample, 70% to 90% were seen once. Trimming took 5 bases from V and 4 from J; bases not matched to a gene: 6. This CDR3 comprises 15 residues. Germline lookup yields CDR1 MNHEY and CDR2 SMNVEV (reference sequence). The source material was CD4+ T cells from peripheral blood mononuclear cells, sampled after pregnancy. V usage is TRBV27 and J usage is TRBJ1-4; 8 bases are a match to TRBD1. The sequence was obtained from a female donor with multiple sclerosis, enrolled in a pregnancy study. CDR3 protein: CASSDPGQVNEKLFF. The CDR3 nucleotides are TGTGCCAGCAGTGACCCGGGACAGGTTAATGAAAAACTGTTTTTT.